This TCR beta chain was captured by sequencing in a study of CD8+CD57+ T cells in acquired aplastic anemia. CDR3 and TCR beta VDJ profiling relied on genomic DNA as the template. TCRdb redid the calling of the reads with MiXCR, one entry per CDR3 protein. The sample lists 270,000 or so distinct CDR3 sequences, around 82% occurring once. Only patients with CD8+CD57+ cell expansion on flow cytometry were chosen for sequencing. A note on this clonotype: The junction departs from the called germline gene at one end, perhaps through a read error.

The sequenced sample was sorted CD4+, CD8+, or CD8+CD57+ T cells (not recorded which) from PBMCs. The sequence was collected from a human donor with aplastic anemia.

In DNA form, the CDR3 reads TGTGCCAGCAGCTATGGGGGGGGCGCCGACCATTGCTTCGCCTTC. Its translation: CASSYGGGADHCFAF. The gene calls are TRBV2 and TRBJ1-2; TRBD1 might be the D (6 bases). From germline, CDR1 is SNHLY and CDR2 FYNNEI. This CDR3 has 15 residues.